The TCR beta chain under discussion was sequenced for a study of T cell responses to AZD1222 COVID-19 vaccine. Method: immunoSEQ multiplex PCR; TCRdb's copy keeps in-frame clones and lacks some. The sample has tens of thousands of clones, about nine tenths seen once; the top ten hold 8% to 10%. Whole-study findings and limits: The repertoires were collected only after the peak T cell response. Recipients of two AZD1222 doses showed rising Spike-specific TCR breadth and depth.

On this clone itself: Its antigen remains unknown. An end of the junction differs from the germline gene, which may be a read error.

Germline CDR1 SGHNT, CDR2 YENEEA. The CDR3 loop spans 13 amino acids. This chain links TRBV11-3 with TRBJ2-7; the D is unclear. The source is an adult who received the MenACWY meningococcal vaccine as a control. Specimen: peripheral blood, collected 28 days after the second dose of the MenACWY control vaccine. The CDR3 is CASSPTGSSEQYF. For the CDR3, the DNA is TGTGCCAGCAGCCCTACGGGCTCCTCCGAGCAGTACTTC.